These T cell receptor beta chains were read from a single sample in a study of blood T cell repertoires in COVID-19. Clones were read by immunoSEQ multiplex PCR, and TCRdb kept only the in-frame ones, dropping some. The sample shows roughly 100,000 clones, 82% of them seen only once. The material sequenced was peripheral blood. These receptors all stem from a man older than 75 with acute or convalescent COVID-19. Both conserved end residues are part of each CDR3. D genes are given only for firm matches. Size is stated for part of the rows, as once, few or many counts, or as a class when the clone is expanded.

TRBJ2-5 | 16 | TRBD2 | few | TRBV5-5 | CASSPGLAPIQETQYF | TGTGCCAGCAGCCCGGGACTAGCGCCTATCCAAGAGACCCAGTACTTC
TRBJ1-5 | 17 | TRBD1 | few | TRBV10-3 | CAISEGTGGSSNQPQHF | TGTGCCATCAGTGAGGGGACAGGGGGCTCGAGCAATCAGCCCCAGCATTTT
TRBJ2-7 | 15 | TRBD1 | . | TRBV11-3 | CASSLEGQGAYEQYF | TGTGCCAGCAGCTTAGAGGGACAGGGGGCCTACGAGCAGTACTTC
TRBJ1-5 | 13 | . | . | TRBV7-2 | CASSLDWNQPQHF | TGTGCCAGCAGCTTGGACTGGAATCAGCCCCAGCATTTT
TRBJ1-1 | 15 | . | . | TRBV19 | CASKGESPGVTEAFF | TGTGCCAGTAAGGGAGAGTCCCCTGGTGTAACTGAAGCTTTCTTT
TRBJ1-5 | 14 | . | . | TRBV4-1 | CASDVTTGNQPQHF | TGCGCCAGCGACGTGACTACAGGCAATCAGCCCCAGCATTTT
TRBJ1-4 | 14 | TRBD1 | . | TRBV7-6 | CASGGGQVLEKLFF | TGTGCCAGCGGCGGGGGACAGGTCCTTGAAAAACTGTTTTTT
TRBJ1-3 | 17 | TRBD1 | . | TRBV4-3 | CASSNRQGVLSGNTIYF | TGCGCCAGCAGCAATCGACAGGGGGTACTTTCTGGAAACACCATATATTTT
TRBJ2-5 | 18 | TRBD2 | . | TRBV6-2/TRBV6-3 | CASSLLAGAAQGGETQYF | TGTGCCAGCAGCCTCTTAGCGGGGGCCGCTCAAGGAGGAGAGACCCAGTACTTC
TRBJ2-2 | 17 | . | . | TRBV7-2 | CASSLSTRTSNTGELFF | TGTGCCAGCAGCTTATCAACCAGAACATCGAACACCGGGGAGCTGTTTTTT
TRBJ2-7 | 17 | TRBD1 | many | TRBV6-1 | CASSEAFGQGSSYEQYF | TGTGCCAGCAGTGAAGCGTTCGGACAGGGAAGCTCCTACGAGCAGTACTTC
TRBJ2-1 | 13 | . | few | TRBV7-2 | CASSPGTYNEQFF | TGTGCCAGCAGCCCCGGGACTTACAATGAGCAGTTCTTC
TRBJ2-2 | 11 | . | . | TRBV7-9 | CASSRGGELFF | TGTGCCAGCAGCAGGGGCGGAGAGCTGTTTTTT
TRBJ2-3 | 17 | TRBD2 | . | TRBV10-2 | CASSTSGREPSTDTQYF | TGCGCCAGCAGTACTAGCGGGAGGGAGCCTAGCACAGATACGCAGTATTTT
TRBJ2-5 | 15 | . | . | TRBV27 | CASSLSTGTPKTQYF | TGTGCCAGCAGTTTATCTACAGGGACGCCGAAGACCCAGTACTTC
TRBJ1-5 | 15 | . | . | TRBV19 | CASSRDTGPSQPQHF | TGTGCCAGTAGTCGGGATACAGGGCCAAGTCAGCCCCAGCATTTT
TRBJ2-7 | 16 | . | . | TRBV7-2 | CASSLAAGGVRHEQYF | TGTGCCAGCAGCTTAGCTGCGGGCGGGGTTAGGCACGAGCAGTACTTC
TRBJ1-1 | 14 | . | few | TRBV7-9 | CASLNNGLNTEAFF | TGTGCCAGCTTGAATAATGGGCTGAACACTGAAGCTTTCTTT
TRBJ1-2 | 14 | . | . | TRBV5-4 | CASSLPQGNYGYTF | TGTGCCAGCAGTTTACCTCAGGGAAACTATGGCTACACCTTC
TRBJ1-2 | 15 | . | . | TRBV25-1 | CASRLGGEGNYGYTF | TGTGCCAGCAGGTTGGGGGGGGAGGGCAACTATGGCTACACCTTC
TRBJ1-2 | 15 | TRBD1 | once | TRBV4-1 | CASSHGDRSIFGYTF | TGCGCCAGCAGCCATGGGGACAGGTCAATCTTTGGCTACACCTTC
TRBJ1-6 | 16 | . | . | TRBV6-2/TRBV6-3 | CASSLRGGVGNSPLHF | TGTGCCAGCAGTCTTCGGGGGGGCGTGGGGAATTCACCCCTCCACTTT
TRBJ2-7 | 15 | TRBD2 | . | TRBV9 | CASSVGLAGTYEQYF | TGTGCCAGCAGCGTAGGCCTAGCGGGAACCTACGAGCAGTACTTC
TRBJ1-4 | 16 | TRBD1 | few | TRBV6-1 | CASSETGATRNEKLFF | TGTGCCAGCAGTGAGACAGGGGCTACCAGAAATGAAAAACTGTTTTTT
TRBJ2-7 | 13 | TRBD1 | few | TRBV5-1 | CASSHGQVGEQYF | TGCGCCAGCAGCCATGGACAGGTTGGTGAGCAGTACTTC
TRBJ2-7 | 11 | . | . | TRBV6-6 | CASSYSIEQYF | TGTGCCAGCAGTTACTCTATCGAGCAGTACTTC
TRBJ2-1 | 15 | TRBD1 | . | TRBV28 | CASRPTGVSYNEQFF | TGTGCCAGCAGGCCGACAGGGGTGTCCTACAATGAGCAGTTCTTC
TRBJ1-1 | 16 | TRBD1 | once | TRBV4-1 | CASSQDFRGTDTEAFF | TGCGCCAGCAGCCAAGATTTTAGGGGGACAGACACTGAAGCTTTCTTT
TRBJ1-1 | 14 | . | . | TRBV11-2 | CASSLSPGATEAFF | TGTGCCAGCAGCTTATCCCCAGGGGCCACTGAAGCTTTCTTT
TRBJ2-7 | 15 | TRBD1 | . | TRBV7-9 | CASSFPVRQGAEQYF | TGTGCCAGCAGCTTTCCCGTAAGACAGGGAGCCGAGCAGTACTTC
TRBJ1-3 | 17 | TRBD1 | . | TRBV5-1 | CASSLTPGQGTGNTIYF | TGCGCCAGCAGCTTGACCCCGGGACAGGGGACTGGAAACACCATATATTTT